This is a list of T cell receptor beta chains from one sample in a study of identical twins. From the 5' RACE reads, TCRdb called clonotypes with MiXCR, one entry per CDR3 protein. The sample records 1.5 million to 2 million distinct CDR3 sequences, about 31% being singletons. The sequenced sample was cord blood. Every receptor here comes from a newborn girl in good health. The CDR3 runs from the conserved cysteine through the conserved F or W. D genes are given only for firm matches. The size field is filled for only some rows; it gives once, few, many or a size class.

TRBJ2-3,NA,TRBD2,TRBV7-6,CASSLSLVLAGRTDTQYF,TGTGCCAGCAGCTTAAGTTTGGTTCTAGCGGGGCGCACAGATACGCAGTATTTT
TRBJ2-7,NA,NA,TRBV27,CASSLWFKKDRLYEQYF,TGTGCCAGCAGTTTATGGTTTAAAAAGGACAGACTATACGAGCAGTACTTC
TRBJ2-7,few,NA,TRBV20-1,CSATYLVVGYEQYF,TGCAGTGCTACGTACCTCGTGGTAGGCTACGAGCAGTACTTC
TRBJ2-1,NA,TRBD2,TRBV28,CASSRPGLVYNEQFF,TGTGCCAGCAGTCGCCCGGGACTAGTATACAATGAGCAGTTCTTC
TRBJ2-3,few,NA,TRBV4-2,CASSQDLLRVSTDTQYF,TGTGCCAGCAGCCAAGATTTGTTACGGGTTAGCACAGATACGCAGTATTTT
TRBJ2-7,NA,TRBD1,TRBV3-1,CASSQEVQGDYEQYF,TGTGCCAGCAGCCAAGAGGTACAGGGGGACTACGAGCAGTACTTC
TRBJ1-6,NA,NA,TRBV14,CASRERGVRSYNSPLHF,TGTGCCAGCAGGGAGCGGGGGGTCCGCTCCTATAATTCACCCCTCCACTTT
TRBJ1-1,NA,NA,TRBV5-1,CASSLELQGNTEAFF,TGCGCCAGCAGCTTAGAACTCCAGGGGAACACTGAAGCTTTCTTT
TRBJ2-5,few,NA,TRBV7-9,CASSPPRTKETQYF,TGTGCCAGCAGCCCCCCCAGGACTAAGGAGACCCAGTACTTC
TRBJ1-1,NA,NA,TRBV19,CASSKIQGTNTEAFF,TGTGCCAGTAGTAAGATTCAGGGGACTAACACTGAAGCTTTCTTT
TRBJ2-7,NA,TRBD2,TRBV12-3/TRBV12-4,CASSPSGGSLDEQYF,TGTGCCAGCAGTCCTAGCGGGGGTTCCCTCGACGAGCAGTACTTC
TRBJ2-7,NA,TRBD2,TRBV27,CASSPGTSGSLNEQYF,TGTGCCAGCAGTCCCGGGACTAGCGGGAGTCTCAACGAGCAGTACTTC
TRBJ2-7,NA,NA,TRBV5-1,CASSSYHSYEQYF,TGCGCCAGCAGCTCCTACCACTCCTACGAGCAGTACTTC
TRBJ2-1,few,TRBD2,TRBV28,CASSPQGLAGGSYNEQFF,TGTGCCAGCAGTCCACAAGGGCTAGCGGGAGGCTCCTACAATGAGCAGTTCTTC
TRBJ1-2,NA,NA,TRBV6-6,CASSYSPQTTYGYTF,TGTGCCAGCAGTTACTCCCCACAGACAACTTATGGCTACACCTTC
TRBJ2-7,few,NA,TRBV7-2,CASSLAFGTLTYEQYF,TGTGCCAGCAGCTTAGCCTTCGGGACCCTCACCTACGAGCAGTACTTC
TRBJ1-2,many,NA,TRBV4-2,CASSQDFSSQGGGYTF,TGTGCCAGCAGCCAAGATTTTTCGAGTCAGGGAGGTGGCTACACCTTC
TRBJ1-1,NA,NA,TRBV20-1,CSAAQPPNTEAFF,TGCAGTGCCGCGCAGCCACCGAACACTGAAGCTTTCTTT
TRBJ1-4,NA,NA,TRBV7-9,CASSLESATNEKLFF,TGTGCCAGCAGCTTAGAATCCGCAACTAATGAAAAACTGTTTTTT
TRBJ2-1,once,NA,TRBV20-1,CSARETTGDETQFF,TGCAGTGCTAGAGAAACAACCGGGGATGAGACCCAGTTCTTC
TRBJ2-6,NA,NA,TRBV5-1,CASRRRAGEASGANVLTF,TGCGCCAGCAGACGAAGGGCAGGGGAGGCATCTGGGGCCAACGTCCTGACTTTC
TRBJ2-7,NA,TRBD2,TRBV6-5,CASSYVLAGAHIGAYEQYF,TGTGCCAGCAGTTATGTCCTAGCGGGAGCCCACATAGGGGCCTACGAGCAGTACTTC
TRBJ1-4,NA,NA,TRBV20-1,CSASRGGANEKLFF,TGCAGTGCTAGTCGGGGGGGGGCTAATGAAAAACTGTTTTTT
TRBJ2-6,few,TRBD1,TRBV6-1,CASSEHGQASSGANVLTF,TGTGCCAGCAGTGAGCATGGACAGGCGTCCTCTGGGGCCAACGTCCTGACTTTC
TRBJ2-3,NA,NA,TRBV12-3/TRBV12-4,CASSLGLSADMQYF,TGTGCCAGCAGCCTGGGACTTTCAGCAGATATGCAGTATTTT
TRBJ2-1,NA,TRBD1,TRBV5-6,CASSSDRALYNEQFF,TGTGCCAGCAGCTCAGACAGGGCTCTCTACAATGAGCAGTTCTTC
TRBJ2-3,few,NA,TRBV6-6,CASSHGRFTDTQYF,TGTGCCAGCAGCCACGGGCGGTTCACAGATACGCAGTATTTT
TRBJ1-5,NA,NA,TRBV7-2,CASSLRAGRNQPQHF,TGTGCCAGCAGCTTAAGGGCGGGGCGCAATCAGCCCCAGCATTTT
TRBJ2-5,few,NA,TRBV9,CASSVASRQETQYF,TGTGCCAGCAGCGTAGCTAGCCGGCAAGAGACCCAGTACTTC
TRBJ2-2,NA,NA,TRBV6-1,CASGRNANTGELFF,TGTGCCAGCGGCAGAAACGCGAACACCGGGGAGCTGTTTTTT
TRBJ2-1,NA,NA,TRBV12-3/TRBV12-4,CASSSRRGRIEQFF,TGTGCCAGCAGTTCGCGGAGAGGCCGAATTGAGCAGTTCTTC
TRBJ2-7,NA,NA,TRBV14,CASSQESGTIYEQYF,TGTGCCAGCAGCCAAGAGAGCGGAACGATCTACGAGCAGTACTTC
TRBJ1-5,few,NA,TRBV7-2,CASSLSSYNQPQHF,TGTGCCAGCAGTTTATCCAGCTACAATCAGCCCCAGCATTTT
TRBJ2-1,few,TRBD1,TRBV30,CAWKPTGGNEQFF,TGTGCCTGGAAACCTACAGGGGGCAATGAGCAGTTCTTC